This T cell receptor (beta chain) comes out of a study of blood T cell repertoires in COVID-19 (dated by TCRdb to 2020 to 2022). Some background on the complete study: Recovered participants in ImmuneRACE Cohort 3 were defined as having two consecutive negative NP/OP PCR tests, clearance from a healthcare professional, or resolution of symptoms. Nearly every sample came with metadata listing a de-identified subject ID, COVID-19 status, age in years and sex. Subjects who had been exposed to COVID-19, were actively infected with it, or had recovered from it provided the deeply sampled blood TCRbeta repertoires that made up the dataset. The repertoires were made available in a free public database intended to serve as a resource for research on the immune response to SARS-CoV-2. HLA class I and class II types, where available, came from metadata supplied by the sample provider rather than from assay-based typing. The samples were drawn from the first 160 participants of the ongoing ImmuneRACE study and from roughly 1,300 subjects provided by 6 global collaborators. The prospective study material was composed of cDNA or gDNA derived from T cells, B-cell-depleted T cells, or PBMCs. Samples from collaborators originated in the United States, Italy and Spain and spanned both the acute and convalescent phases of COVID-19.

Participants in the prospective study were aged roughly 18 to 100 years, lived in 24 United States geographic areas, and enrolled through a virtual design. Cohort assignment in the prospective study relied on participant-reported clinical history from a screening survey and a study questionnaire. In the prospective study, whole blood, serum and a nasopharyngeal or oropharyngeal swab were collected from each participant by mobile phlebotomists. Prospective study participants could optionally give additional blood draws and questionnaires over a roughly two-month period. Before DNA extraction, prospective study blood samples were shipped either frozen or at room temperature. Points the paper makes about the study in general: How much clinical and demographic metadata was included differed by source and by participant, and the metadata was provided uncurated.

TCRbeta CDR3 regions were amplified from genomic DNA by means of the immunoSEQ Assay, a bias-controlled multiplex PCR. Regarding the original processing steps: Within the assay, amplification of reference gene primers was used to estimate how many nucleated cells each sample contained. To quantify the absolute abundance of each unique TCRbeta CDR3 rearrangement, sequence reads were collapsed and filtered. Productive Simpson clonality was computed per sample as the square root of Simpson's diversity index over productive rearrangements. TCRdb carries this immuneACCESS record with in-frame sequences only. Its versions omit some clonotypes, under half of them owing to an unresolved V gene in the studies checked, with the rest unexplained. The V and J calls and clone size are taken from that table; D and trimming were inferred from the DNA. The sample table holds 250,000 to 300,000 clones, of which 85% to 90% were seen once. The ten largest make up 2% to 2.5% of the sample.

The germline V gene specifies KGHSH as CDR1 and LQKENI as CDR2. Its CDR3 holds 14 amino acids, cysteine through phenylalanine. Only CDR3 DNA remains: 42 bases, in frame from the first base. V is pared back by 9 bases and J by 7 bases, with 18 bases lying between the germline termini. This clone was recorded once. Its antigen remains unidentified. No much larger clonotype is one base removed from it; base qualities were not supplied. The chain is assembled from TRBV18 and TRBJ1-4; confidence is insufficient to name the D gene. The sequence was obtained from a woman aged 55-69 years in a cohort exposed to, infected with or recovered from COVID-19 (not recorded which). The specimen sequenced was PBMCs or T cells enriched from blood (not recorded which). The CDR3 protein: CASFEESTGEKLFF. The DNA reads TGTGCCAGTTTCGAAGAATCTACGGGTGAAAAACTGTTTTTT.